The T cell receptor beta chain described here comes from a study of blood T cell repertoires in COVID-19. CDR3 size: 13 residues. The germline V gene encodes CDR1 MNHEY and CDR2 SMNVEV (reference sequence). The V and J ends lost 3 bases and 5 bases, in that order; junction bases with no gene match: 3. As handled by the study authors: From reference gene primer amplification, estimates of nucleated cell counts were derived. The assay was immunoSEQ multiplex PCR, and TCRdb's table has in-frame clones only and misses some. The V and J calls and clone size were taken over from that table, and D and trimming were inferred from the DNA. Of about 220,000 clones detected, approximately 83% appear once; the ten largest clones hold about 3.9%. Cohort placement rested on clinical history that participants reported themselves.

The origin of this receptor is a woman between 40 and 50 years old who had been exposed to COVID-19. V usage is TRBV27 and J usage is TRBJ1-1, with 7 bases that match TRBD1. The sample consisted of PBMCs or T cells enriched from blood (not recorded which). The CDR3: CASSFSGGTEAFF. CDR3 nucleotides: TGTGCCAGCAGTTTCTCAGGGGGGACTGAAGCTTTCTTT.